This passage covers 9 T cell receptor beta chains from one sample sequenced in a study of cytomegalovirus exposure and HLA in healthy donors. Use of 60 Vbeta and 13 Jbeta primers characterized the PCR. Sequencing used immunoSEQ multiplex PCR; TCRdb keeps in-frame clones, though not all of them. The sample has 95,000 to 100,000 clones; approximately 74% are singletons. The sample was PBMCs. These receptors all stem from a woman aged 40-49 years in good health and CMV-seronegative.

The genes are TRBV30 and TRBJ2-1; TRBD1 is a possible D gene (5 bases). Trimming took 2 bases from V and 6 from J, leaving 17 bases between them. Looked up from germline, CDR1 is GTSNPN and CDR2 is SVGIG (reference sequence). This CDR3 has 15 residues. The CDR3 sequence is CAWSKGLGVGNEQFF. In DNA form, the CDR3 reads TGTGCCTGGAGTAAAGGGCTAGGGGTGGGCAATGAGCAGTTCTTC.

CDR3: CASSAPPGLAGGPTDTQYF. The CDR3 DNA is TGTGCCAGTAGTGCTCCGCCGGGACTAGCGGGGGGACCCACAGATACGCAGTATTTT. This chain joins TRBV19 and TRBJ2-3; TRBD2 agrees at 15 bases. Germline CDR1 reads LNHDA; CDR2 reads SQIVND (reference sequence). The V segment lost 5 bases and the J segment 2 bases; nucleotides outside the gene matches: 11. The CDR3 sequence is 19 residues long. The whole variable domain, filled in from reference TRBV19 and TRBJ2-3, reads DGGITQSPKYLFRKEGQNVTLSCEQNLNHDAMYWYRQDPGQGLRLIYYSQIVNDFQKGDIAEGYSVSREKKESFPLTVTSAQKNPTAFYLCASSAPPGLAGGPTDTQYFGPGTRLTVL.

Turning to this clone: The junction and the germline gene differ at one end; a read error may be behind it. The chain carries TRBV6-1 and TRBJ1-5; D may be TRBD1 (6 bases). CDR3 length: 16 amino acids. Germline V gene sequence: CDR1 MNHNS, CDR2 SASEGT. CDR3 region: CAISESGTPRGQPQHF. CDR3 DNA: TGTGCCATCAGTGAGTCCGGGACACCTCGGGGTCAGCCCCAGCATTTT.

This clone appeared a single time. CDR3 in DNA: TGTGCCAGCAGCCTGACTATTTCAGATACGCAGTATTTT. Translation gives CASSLTISDTQYF. J is TRBJ2-3 and V is TRBV7-8; D is perhaps TRBD2 (5 bases). Germline V CDR1 and CDR2: SGHVS, FQNEAQ. This CDR3 comprises 13 residues. V was pared by 5 bases and J by 4 bases, with 10 bases between.

The rearrangement links TRBV6-5 to TRBJ1-2; the D gene is possibly TRBD1 (6 bases). Germline lookup yields CDR1 MNHEY and CDR2 SVGAGI. Trimming cost V 2 bases and J 2 bases, with 9 bases left between them. The CDR3 loop spans 14 amino acids. The CDR3 DNA sequence: TGTGCCAGCAGTTACGACAGGCGAAACTATGGCTACACCTTC. Protein product: CASSYDRRNYGYTF.

The chain joins TRBV11-1 to TRBJ2-7; D perhaps matches TRBD1 (6 bases). CDR1 and CDR2 (germline): SGHAT, FQDESV (reference sequence). V was shortened by 5 bases and J by 2 bases, with 13 bases between the two germline ends. CDR3 length: 14 residues. The CDR3 here is CASSVFQGTYEQYF. CDR3 bases: TGTGCCAGCAGCGTATTCCAGGGGACCTACGAGCAGTACTTC. The full variable domain, its missing parts supplied by reference TRBV11-1 and TRBJ2-7, is EAEVAQSPRYKITEKSQAVAFWCDPISGHATLYWYRQILGQGPELLVQFQDESVVDDSQLPKDRFSAERLKGVDSTLKIQPAELGDSAMYLCASSVFQGTYEQYFGPGTRLTVT.

A few counts support this clone. The J gene is TRBJ1-4, the V gene TRBV4-2; TRBD1 matches 10 bases. The V segment lost 0 bases and the J segment 4 bases; nucleotides outside the gene matches: 8. Looked up from germline, CDR1 is LGHNA and CDR2 is YNFKEQ. There are 18 residues in the CDR3. CDR3 sequence: CASSQDQTGGSGNEKLFF. In DNA, the CDR3 is TGTGCCAGCAGCCAAGATCAGACAGGGGGCAGTGGTAATGAAAAACTGTTTTTT.

The rearrangement uses TRBV4-1 and TRBJ2-1, with TRBD1 matching 12 bases. The ends lost 0 bases at V and 4 bases at J; junction bases unmatched: 4. The CDR3 has 17 residues. In germline, CDR1 is MGHRA, CDR2 YSYEKL. For the CDR3, the DNA is TGCGCCAGCAGCCAAGAGGGACAGGGGGCGCGTTACAATGAGCAGTTCTTC. Amino acid sequence: CASSQEGQGARYNEQFF.

V usage is TRBV4-3 and J usage is TRBJ1-2; a possible D gene is TRBD1 (5 bases). Trimming removed 4 bases at V and 3 bases at J, with 21 bases between. Germline lookup yields CDR1 LGHNA and CDR2 YSLEER. CDR3 length equals 17 residues. The CDR3 nucleotides are TGCGCCAGCAGCCCTAGGGGAGCAGGGAGGTTAGACTATGGCTACACCTTC. It is translated as CASSPRGAGRLDYGYTF.